Listed here are 20 T cell receptor beta chains from one sample, sequenced in a study of blood T cells in healthy people across ages. The use of a sample-barcoded 5' primer and a J-beta primer mix characterized a second PCR of about 7 to 12 cycles. MiXCR, applied by TCRdb to the 5' RACE reads, yields one record per CDR3 protein. The sample contains 850,000 to 1,100,000 distinct CDR3 sequences, 30% to 40% of which appear only once. The sequenced sample was blood. The receptor source for this set is a man between 18 and 35 years old in good health.

The chain combines TRBV5-1 with TRBJ1-2; perhaps TRBD1 as D (5 bases). CDR1 SGHRS and CDR2 YFSETQ come from the germline V gene. CDR3 length: 12 residues. V lost 5 bases to trimming and J lost 8 bases, with 13 bases between them. This CDR3 is CASSDGAGGYTF. The CDR3 nucleotides are TGCGCCAGCAGTGATGGGGCTGGCGGCTACACCTTC.

This clonotype came up a few times. The chain links TRBV6-2 or TRBV6-3 to TRBJ2-7; a possible D gene is TRBD2 (5 bases). CDR1 is MNHEY, CDR2 SVGEGT, per germline. The CDR3 spans 15 residues. Trimming took off 2 bases at V and 0 bases at J, with 11 bases between the two ends. CDR3 sequence (DNA): TGTGCCAGCAGTTACGGCGTCCGGGACTCCTACGAGCAGTACTTC. It codes for CASSYGVRDSYEQYF.

In this sample, this clonotype turned up a few times. J is TRBJ2-1 and V is TRBV5-1, with 9 bases that match TRBD2. Germline V gene sequence: CDR1 SGHRS, CDR2 YFSETQ. The CDR3 is 16 amino acids. Losses at the gene ends were 0 bases for V and 3 bases for J; bases not matched to a gene: 4. In DNA form, the CDR3 reads TGCGCCAGCAGCTTGGGGGTAGCGGGGGTCTACAATGAGCAGTTCTTC. This gives the protein CASSLGVAGVYNEQFF.

V and J are TRBV28 and TRBJ1-2; D is possibly TRBD1 (5 bases). V was trimmed by 9 bases and J by 3 bases, leaving 11 bases between them. Germline V gives CDR1 MDHEN, CDR2 SYDVKM. The CDR3 has 12 residues. CDR3 amino acids: CASGARDYGYTF. In DNA form, the CDR3 reads TGTGCCAGTGGGGCCAGGGACTATGGCTACACCTTC.

This rearrangement joins TRBV28 to TRBJ2-7, with 9 bases lining up with TRBD2. J gave up 6 bases and V 6 bases, and 15 bases lay outside the gene matches. Germline values: CDR1 MDHEN, CDR2 SYDVKM. The CDR3 runs to 16 residues. CDR3 sequence (DNA): TGTGCCAGCAGCAAATGGCGGGGGGGCCTGTCTCGCGAGCAGTACTTC. Protein: CASSKWRGGLSREQYF. The whole variable domain, remainder taken from reference TRBV28 and TRBJ2-7, is DVKVTQSSRYLVKRTGEKVFLECVQDMDHENMFWYRQDPGLGLRLIYFSYDVKMKEKGDIPEGYSVSREKKERFSLILESASTNQTSMYLCASSKWRGGLSREQYFGPGTRLTVT.

This clonotype was observed a few times. The rearrangement joins TRBV5-1 to TRBJ2-7; D not certain. The CDR3 has 10 residues. Germline loops: CDR1 SGHRS, CDR2 YFSETQ. V lost 6 bases and J lost 9, with 10 bases in between. The CDR3 region is CASKGPMQYF. For the CDR3, the DNA is TGCGCCAGCAAAGGCCCTATGCAGTACTTC.

The rearrangement links TRBV5-1 to TRBJ1-6, with D perhaps matching TRBD1 (5 bases). The CDR3 has 15 residues. Trimming stripped 3 bases from V and 5 bases from J, with 12 bases between. From germline, CDR1 is SGHRS and CDR2 YFSETQ. The CDR3 loop reads CASSSYRGNNSPLHF. CDR3 bases: TGCGCCAGCAGCTCATACCGGGGGAATAATTCACCCCTCCACTTT. The full variable domain, with the rest looked up from reference TRBV5-1 and TRBJ1-6, is KAGVTQTPRYLIKTRGQQVTLSCSPISGHRSVSWYQQTPGQGLQFLFEYFSETQRNKGNFPGRFSGRQFSNSRSEMNVSTLELGDSALYLCASSSYRGNNSPLHFGNGTRLTVT.

The chain carries TRBV10-3 and TRBJ1-2; D possibly corresponds to TRBD1 (5 bases). Germline V gene sequence: CDR1 ENHRY, CDR2 SYGVKD. The CDR3 is 14 amino acids. V was shortened by 4 bases and J by 8 bases, with 17 bases between the two germline ends. This chain's CDR3 is CAISGVAGSGGYTF. Here the CDR3 DNA reads TGTGCCATCAGTGGCGTCGCAGGGTCTGGCGGCTACACCTTC.

V and J are TRBV3-1 and TRBJ1-3; D might be TRBD1 (5 bases). Trimming took off 4 bases at V and 2 bases at J, with 12 bases between the two ends. The CDR3 extends over 15 amino acids. CDR1 is LGHDT and CDR2 is YNNKEL in the germline V gene (reference sequence). The CDR3 region has the DNA TGTGCCAGCAGCCCGGGGACGTCGCCTGGAAACACCATATATTTT. It yields the protein CASSPGTSPGNTIYF.

This clonotype was picked up a small number of times. The CDR3 region is CASSLSPTGGQYF. CDR3 nucleotides: TGTGCCAGCAGTTTATCGCCGACTGGGGGGCAGTACTTC. The gene calls are TRBV27 and TRBJ2-5; D might be TRBD2 (6 bases). Germline V gives CDR1 MNHEY, CDR2 SMNVEV (reference sequence). V gave up 0 bases and J gave up 11 bases, with 13 bases separating them. The CDR3 consists of 13 residues.

This rearrangement joins TRBV5-1 to TRBJ2-3; D uncertain. The V gene lost 2 bases and the J gene lost 3 bases, with 7 bases spanning the gap. The germline gives CDR1 SGHRS, CDR2 YFSETQ. The CDR3 is 13 amino acids. CDR3 residues: CASSFAMTDTQYF. The CDR3 DNA is TGCGCCAGCAGCTTTGCCATGACAGATACGCAGTATTTT.

This chain joins TRBV3-1 and TRBJ2-5, with a possible D match to TRBD2 (5 bases). Trimming removed 7 bases at V and 11 bases at J, with 17 bases between. Germline CDR1 reads LGHDT; CDR2 reads YNNKEL (reference sequence). CDR3 length equals 12 residues. The CDR3, as DNA: TGTGCCAGCACGCGAGGGCACAATGAGCAGTACTTC. Translating it yields CASTRGHNEQYF.

With respect to this clonotype: At one end, the junction sequence differs from germline, possibly due to a read error. This sequence joins TRBV6-2 or TRBV6-3 and TRBJ2-1, with TRBD1 matching over 8 bases. Per the germline V gene, CDR1 is MNHEY and CDR2 is SVGEGT. CDR3 length: 14 residues. Written as DNA, the CDR3 is TGTGCCGGCAGTCGACAGGGGTCCCACAGTGAGCAGTTCTTC. It is translated as CAGSRQGSHSEQFF.

This chain connects TRBV20-1 to TRBJ1-2, with D unclear. CDR3 size: 12 residues. The V gene's germline CDR1 is DFQATT and CDR2 SNEGSKA (reference sequence). Trimming pared 3 bases from V and 2 bases from J, leaving 7 bases between. Written as DNA, the CDR3 is TGCAGTGCTAGTGTCGGGAACTATGGCTACACCTTC. This codes for CSASVGNYGYTF.

The CDR3 here is CASSRKSRDTQETQYF. CDR3 nucleotide sequence: TGTGCCAGCAGCCGAAAGTCCCGGGACACCCAAGAGACCCAGTACTTC. The chain couples TRBV6-6 to TRBJ2-5, with a tentative D call TRBD1 (6 bases). Looked up from germline, CDR1 is MNHNY and CDR2 is SVGAGI (reference sequence). Trimming removed 6 bases from V and 1 base from J, with 18 bases in between. CDR3 length equals 16 residues.

The rearrangement joins TRBV27 to TRBJ1-2; D may be TRBD1 (6 bases). The CDR3 is 14 residues long. Trimming removed 5 bases from V and 2 bases from J, with 12 bases in between. Germline V gene lookup returns CDR1 MNHEY and CDR2 SMNVEV (reference sequence). The CDR3 is CASSQYQGNYGYTF. CDR3 sequence (DNA): TGTGCCAGCAGTCAATACCAGGGGAACTATGGCTACACCTTC.

This sequence joins TRBV6-2 or TRBV6-3 and TRBJ2-3, with 10 bases lining up with TRBD1. Germline CDR1 is MNHEY and CDR2 is SVGEGT. Trimming at V came to 6 bases and at J to 0 bases, leaving 6 bases not matched to a gene. There are 16 residues in the CDR3. CDR3 amino acids: CASRTGQGGSTDTQYF. CDR3 in DNA: TGTGCCAGCAGGACCGGACAGGGGGGAAGCACAGATACGCAGTATTTT.

A few counts support this clonotype. The chain has TRBV4-3 and TRBJ1-1; D perhaps matches TRBD1 (6 bases). Trimming removed 0 bases from V and 7 bases from J, with 12 bases in between. CDR3 length: 14 amino acids. Germline V lookup: CDR1 LGHNA, CDR2 YSLEER. The chain's CDR3 is CASSQDEGDREAFF. The CDR3 bases are TGCGCCAGCAGCCAAGACGAGGGGGATCGTGAAGCTTTCTTT.

About this clonotype: The germline gene is not matched at one end of the junction; a read error may be the cause. This chain joins TRBV4-1 and TRBJ1-5; 7 bases line up with TRBD1. This CDR3 contains 17 residues. Germline V CDR1 and CDR2: MGHRA, YSYEKL. The CDR3 loop reads CAGSPRDSPYSNQPQHF. The CDR3 coding sequence is TGCGCCGGCAGCCCTAGGGACAGCCCATATAGCAATCAGCCCCAGCATTTT.

This clonotype was observed many times. The V call is TRBV3-1, the J call TRBJ2-1; the D gene is possibly TRBD1 (5 bases). The germline V gene encodes CDR1 LGHDT and CDR2 YNNKEL (reference sequence). This CDR3 comprises 12 residues. V lost 3 bases and J lost 7, with 7 bases in between. The CDR3 nucleotides are TGTGCCAGCAGCCACTCAGGGAATGAGCAGTTCTTC. The encoded protein is CASSHSGNEQFF.